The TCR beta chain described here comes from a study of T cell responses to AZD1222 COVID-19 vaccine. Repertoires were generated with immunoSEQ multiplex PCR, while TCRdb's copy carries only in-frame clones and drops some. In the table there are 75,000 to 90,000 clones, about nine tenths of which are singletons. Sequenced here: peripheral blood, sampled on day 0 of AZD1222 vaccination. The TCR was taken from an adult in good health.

The CDR3 loop reads CASSPTNTGELFF. CDR3 coding DNA: TGTGCCAGCAGCCCAACGAACACCGGGGAGCTGTTTTTT. V and J are TRBV3-1 (or the pseudogene TRBV3-2) and TRBJ2-2; D call uncertain. CDR1 and CDR2 (germline): LGHDT, YNNKEL (reference sequence). This CDR3 contains 13 residues. V was shortened by 4 bases and J by 0 bases, with 3 bases between the two germline ends.